This T cell receptor (beta chain) was profiled in a study of T cells in tumors after PD-1 blockade. Overall study context: Patients had no prior checkpoint blockade, systemic immunosuppressants, or anti-cancer therapy within 4 weeks. Treatment was either pembrolizumab 200 mg every 3 weeks or cemiplimab 350 mg every 2 weeks.

Sequencing was performed with immunoSEQ multiplex PCR; in TCRdb, only in-frame clones are kept and a portion is missing. The sample includes around 45,000 clones, roughly 84% seen only once; the top ten take around 8.7%. V was pared by 4 bases and J by 2 bases, with 12 bases between. CDR3 length equals 14 residues. Germline assignment: CDR1 MDHEN and CDR2 SYDVKM. Sequenced here: PBMCs, sampled before anti-PD-1 therapy. This TCR derives from a human donor with advanced basal cell or squamous cell carcinoma (not recorded which). V usage is TRBV28 and J usage is TRBJ2-7; D not certain. The chain's CDR3 is CASSYVDTPYEQYF. For the CDR3, the DNA is TGTGCCAGCAGTTACGTGGATACCCCCTACGAGCAGTACTTC.